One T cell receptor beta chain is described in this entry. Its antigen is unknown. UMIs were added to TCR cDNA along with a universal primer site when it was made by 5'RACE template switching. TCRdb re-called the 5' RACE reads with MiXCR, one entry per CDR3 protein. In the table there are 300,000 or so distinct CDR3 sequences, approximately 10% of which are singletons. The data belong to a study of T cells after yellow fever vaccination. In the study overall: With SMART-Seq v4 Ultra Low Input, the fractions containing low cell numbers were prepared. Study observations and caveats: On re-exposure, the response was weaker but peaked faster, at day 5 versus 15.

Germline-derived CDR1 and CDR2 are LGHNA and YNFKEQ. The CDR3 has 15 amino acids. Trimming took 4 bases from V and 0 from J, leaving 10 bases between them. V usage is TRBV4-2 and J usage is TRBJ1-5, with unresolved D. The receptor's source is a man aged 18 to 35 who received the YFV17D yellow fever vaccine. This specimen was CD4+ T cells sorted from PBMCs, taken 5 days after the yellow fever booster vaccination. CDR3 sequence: CASSLEASSNQPQHF. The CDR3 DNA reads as TGTGCCAGCAGCCTGGAGGCGAGTAGCAATCAGCCCCAGCATTTT.